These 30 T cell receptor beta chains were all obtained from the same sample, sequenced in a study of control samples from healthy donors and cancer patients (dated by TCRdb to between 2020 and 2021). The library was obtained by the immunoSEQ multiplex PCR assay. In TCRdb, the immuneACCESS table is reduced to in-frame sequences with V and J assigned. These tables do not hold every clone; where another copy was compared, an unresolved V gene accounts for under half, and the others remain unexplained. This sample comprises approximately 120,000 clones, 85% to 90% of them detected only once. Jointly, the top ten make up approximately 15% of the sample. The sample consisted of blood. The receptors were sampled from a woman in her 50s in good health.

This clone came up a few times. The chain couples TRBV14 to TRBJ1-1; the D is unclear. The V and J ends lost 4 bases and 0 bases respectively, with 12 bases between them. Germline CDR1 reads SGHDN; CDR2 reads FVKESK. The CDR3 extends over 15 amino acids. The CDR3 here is CASSPAMIMNTEAFF. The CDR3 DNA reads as TGTGCCAGCAGCCCGGCGATGATCATGAACACTGAAGCTTTCTTT.

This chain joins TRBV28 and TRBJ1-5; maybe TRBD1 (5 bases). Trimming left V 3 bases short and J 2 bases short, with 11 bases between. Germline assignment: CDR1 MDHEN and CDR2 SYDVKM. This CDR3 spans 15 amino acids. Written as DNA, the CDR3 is TGTGCCAGCAGTTTTAATGGGGCTGGCAATCAGCCCCAGCATTTT. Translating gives CASSFNGAGNQPQHF.

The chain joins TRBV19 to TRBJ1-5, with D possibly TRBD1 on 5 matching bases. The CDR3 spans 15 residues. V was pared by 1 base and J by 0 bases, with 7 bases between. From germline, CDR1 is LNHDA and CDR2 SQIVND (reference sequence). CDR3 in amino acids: CASSIGRDSNQPQHF. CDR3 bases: TGTGCCAGTAGTATAGGCAGGGATAGCAATCAGCCCCAGCATTTT.

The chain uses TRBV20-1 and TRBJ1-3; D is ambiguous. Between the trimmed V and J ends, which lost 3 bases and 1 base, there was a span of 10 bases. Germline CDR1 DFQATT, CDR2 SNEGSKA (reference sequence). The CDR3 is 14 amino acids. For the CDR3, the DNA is TGCAGTGCTAGTATGAGGGATTCTGGAAACACCATATATTTT. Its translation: CSASMRDSGNTIYF.

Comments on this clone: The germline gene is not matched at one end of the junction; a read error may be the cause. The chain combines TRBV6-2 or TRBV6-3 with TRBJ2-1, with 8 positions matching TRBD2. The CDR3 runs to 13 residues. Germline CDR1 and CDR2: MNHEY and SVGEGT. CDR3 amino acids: CASSSSWSGGFLF. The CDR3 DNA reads TGTGCCAGCAGTTCCTCTTGGAGCGGGGGATTTCTCTTC.

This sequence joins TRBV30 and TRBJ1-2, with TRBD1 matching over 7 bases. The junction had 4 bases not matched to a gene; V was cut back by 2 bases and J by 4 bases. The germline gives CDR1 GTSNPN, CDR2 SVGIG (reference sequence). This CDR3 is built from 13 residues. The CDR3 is CAWSIGTVYGYTF. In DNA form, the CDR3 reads TGTGCCTGGAGTATCGGGACAGTCTATGGCTACACCTTC.

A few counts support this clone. The CDR3 nucleotides read TGTGCCAGCAGCTCGGTGGGGTATGGCTACACCTTC. Amino acid sequence: CASSSVGYGYTF. This sequence joins TRBV5-4 and TRBJ1-2; D unclear. The CDR3 is 12 residues long. V shed 3 bases and J shed 5 bases, with 8 bases lying between them. Germline V lookup: CDR1 SGHNT, CDR2 YYREEE (reference sequence).

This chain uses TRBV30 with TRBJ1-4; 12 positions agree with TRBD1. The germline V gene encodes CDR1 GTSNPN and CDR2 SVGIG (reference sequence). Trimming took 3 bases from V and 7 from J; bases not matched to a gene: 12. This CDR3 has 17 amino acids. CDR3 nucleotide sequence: TGTGCCTGGAGGGGACAGGGGGCGTATGGGCAGGGTGAAAAACTGTTTTTT. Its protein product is CAWRGQGAYGQGEKLFF.

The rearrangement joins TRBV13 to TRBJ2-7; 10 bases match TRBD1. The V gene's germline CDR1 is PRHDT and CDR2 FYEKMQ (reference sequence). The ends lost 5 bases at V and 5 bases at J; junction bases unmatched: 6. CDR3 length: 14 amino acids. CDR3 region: CASSLGTGANEQYF. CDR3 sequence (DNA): TGTGCCAGCAGCCTGGGGACAGGGGCAAACGAGCAGTACTTC.

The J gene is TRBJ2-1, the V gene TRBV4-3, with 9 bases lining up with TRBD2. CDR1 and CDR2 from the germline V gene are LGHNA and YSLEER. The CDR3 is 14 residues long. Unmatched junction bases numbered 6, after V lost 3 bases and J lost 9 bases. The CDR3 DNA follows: TGCGCCAGCAGCCAGGCGGGAGGGGCAGGTGAGCAGTTCTTC. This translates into CASSQAGGAGEQFF.

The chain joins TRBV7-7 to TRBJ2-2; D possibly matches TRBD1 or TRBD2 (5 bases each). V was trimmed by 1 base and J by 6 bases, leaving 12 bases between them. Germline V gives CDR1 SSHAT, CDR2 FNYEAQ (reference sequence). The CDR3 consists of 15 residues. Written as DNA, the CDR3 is TGTGCCAGCAGCTTAGTTCCGGGACCGGCCGGGGAGCTGTTTTTT. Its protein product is CASSLVPGPAGELFF. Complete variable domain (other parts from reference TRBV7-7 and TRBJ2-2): GAGVSQSPRYKVTKRGQDVTLRCDPISSHATLYWYQQALGQGPEFLTYFNYEAQPDKSGLPSDRFSAERPEGSISTLTIQRTEQRDSAMYRCASSLVPGPAGELFFGEGSRLTVL.

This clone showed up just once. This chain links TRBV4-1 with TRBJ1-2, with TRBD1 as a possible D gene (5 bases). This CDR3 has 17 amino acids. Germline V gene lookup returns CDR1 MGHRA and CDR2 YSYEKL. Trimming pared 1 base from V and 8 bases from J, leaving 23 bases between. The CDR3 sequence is CASSQAREAGGHRGYTF. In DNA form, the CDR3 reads TGCGCCAGCAGCCAAGCCCGGGAAGCGGGGGGTCACAGGGGCTACACCTTC.

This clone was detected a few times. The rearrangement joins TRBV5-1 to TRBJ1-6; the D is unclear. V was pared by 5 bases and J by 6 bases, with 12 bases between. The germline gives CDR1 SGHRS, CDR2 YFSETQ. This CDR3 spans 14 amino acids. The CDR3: CASRRADINSPLHF. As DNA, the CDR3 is TGCGCCAGCAGAAGGGCAGATATTAATTCACCCCTCCACTTT.

For the CDR3, the DNA is TGTGCCAGCATTGACTTCAACTATGGCTACACCTTC. This encodes CASIDFNYGYTF. The gene calls are TRBV25-1 and TRBJ1-2; D remains unclear. The germline CDR1 and CDR2 sequences are MGHDK and SYGVNS. The CDR3 runs 12 residues. The V gene lost 7 bases and the J gene lost 2 bases, with 8 bases spanning the gap.

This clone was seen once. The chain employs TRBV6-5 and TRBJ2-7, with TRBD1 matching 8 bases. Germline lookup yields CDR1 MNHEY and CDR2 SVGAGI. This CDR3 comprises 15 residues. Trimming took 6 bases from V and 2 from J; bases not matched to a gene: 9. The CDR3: CASRNGQGGPYEQYV. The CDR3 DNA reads TGTGCCAGCAGAAACGGACAGGGAGGCCCCTACGAGCAGTACGTC.

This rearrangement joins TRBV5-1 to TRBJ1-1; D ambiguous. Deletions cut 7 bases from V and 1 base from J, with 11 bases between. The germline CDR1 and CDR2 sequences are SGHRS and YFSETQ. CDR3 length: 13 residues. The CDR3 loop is CASQDYSNTEAFF. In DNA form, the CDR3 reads TGCGCCAGCCAGGATTACTCGAACACTGAAGCTTTCTTT.

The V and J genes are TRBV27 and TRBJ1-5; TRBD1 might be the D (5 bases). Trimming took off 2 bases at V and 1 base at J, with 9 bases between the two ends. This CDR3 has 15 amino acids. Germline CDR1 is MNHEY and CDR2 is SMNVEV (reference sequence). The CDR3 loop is CASSLEGLSNQPQHF. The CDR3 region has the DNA TGTGCCAGCAGTTTAGAGGGACTAAGCAATCAGCCCCAGCATTTT.

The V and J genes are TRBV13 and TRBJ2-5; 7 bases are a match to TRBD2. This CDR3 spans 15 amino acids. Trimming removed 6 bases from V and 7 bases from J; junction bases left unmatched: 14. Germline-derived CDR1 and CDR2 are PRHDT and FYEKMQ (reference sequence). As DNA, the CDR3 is TGTGCCAGCAGTCGTTTTGGCGGGGGAATTGCGACCCAGTACTTC. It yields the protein CASSRFGGGIATQYF.

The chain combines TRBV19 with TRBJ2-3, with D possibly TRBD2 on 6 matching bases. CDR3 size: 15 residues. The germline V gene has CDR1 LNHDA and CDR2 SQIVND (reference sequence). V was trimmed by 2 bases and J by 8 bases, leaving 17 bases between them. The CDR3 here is CASSISRGPSATQYF. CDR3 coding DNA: TGTGCCAGTAGTATATCGCGGGGCCCGTCAGCTACGCAGTATTTT.

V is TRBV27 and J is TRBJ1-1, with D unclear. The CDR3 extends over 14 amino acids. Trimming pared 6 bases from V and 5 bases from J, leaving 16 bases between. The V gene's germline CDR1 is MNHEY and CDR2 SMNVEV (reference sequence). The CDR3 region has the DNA TGTGCCAGCAGCCCAGCCGGTTATGGGACTGAAGCTTTCTTT. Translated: CASSPAGYGTEAFF.

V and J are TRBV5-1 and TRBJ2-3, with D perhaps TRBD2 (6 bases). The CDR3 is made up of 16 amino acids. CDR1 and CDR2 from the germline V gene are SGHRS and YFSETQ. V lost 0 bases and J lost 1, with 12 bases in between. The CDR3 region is CASSLAPASGTDTQYF. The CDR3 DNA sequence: TGCGCCAGCAGCTTGGCTCCGGCTAGCGGCACAGATACGCAGTATTTT.

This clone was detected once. CDR3 sequence reads: CSVSRTEAFF. Written as DNA, the CDR3 is TGCAGCGTAAGTCGGACTGAAGCTTTCTTT. The rearrangement joins TRBV29-1 to TRBJ1-1; D unresolved. V dropped 6 bases and J dropped 5 bases, with 7 bases sitting between them. Germline CDR1 and CDR2: SQVTM and ANQGSEA. This CDR3 has 10 amino acids.

The CDR3 sequence is CASSPGQGYSNQPQHF. CDR3 bases: TGTGCCAGCAGCCCGGGACAGGGGTATAGCAATCAGCCCCAGCATTTT. V is TRBV25-1 and J is TRBJ1-5; 10 bases align to TRBD1. Germline CDR1 and CDR2: MGHDK and SYGVNS. Trimming took 6 bases from V and 0 from J; bases not matched to a gene: 5. The CDR3 is 16 residues long. The full variable domain, rest sourced from reference TRBV25-1 and TRBJ1-5, is EADIYQTPRYLVIGTGKKITLECSQTMGHDKMYWYQQDPGMELHLIHYSYGVNSTEKGDLSSESTVSRIRTEHFPLTLESARPSHTSQYLCASSPGQGYSNQPQHFGDGTRLSIL.

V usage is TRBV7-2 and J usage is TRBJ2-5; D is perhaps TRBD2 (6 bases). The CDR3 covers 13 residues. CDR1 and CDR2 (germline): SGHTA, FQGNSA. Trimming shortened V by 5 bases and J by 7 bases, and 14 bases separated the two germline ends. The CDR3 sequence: CASSTGGTRTQYF. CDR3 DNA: TGTGCCAGCAGCACGGGCGGGACGCGGACCCAGTACTTC. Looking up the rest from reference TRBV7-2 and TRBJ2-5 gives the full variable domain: GAGVSQSPSNKVTEKGKDVELRCDPISGHTALYWYRQSLGQGLEFLIYFQGNSAPDKSGLPSDRFSAERTGGSVSTLTIQRTQQEDSAVYLCASSTGGTRTQYFGPGTRLLVL.

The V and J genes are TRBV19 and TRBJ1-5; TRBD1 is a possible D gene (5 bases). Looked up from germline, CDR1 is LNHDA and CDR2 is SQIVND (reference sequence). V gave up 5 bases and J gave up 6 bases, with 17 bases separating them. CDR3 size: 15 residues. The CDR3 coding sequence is TGTGCCAGTAGTTATGGGGCCAGTCGGGCTCAGCCCCAGCATTTT. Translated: CASSYGASRAQPQHF. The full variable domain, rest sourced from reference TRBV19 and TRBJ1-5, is DGGITQSPKYLFRKEGQNVTLSCEQNLNHDAMYWYRQDPGQGLRLIYYSQIVNDFQKGDIAEGYSVSREKKESFPLTVTSAQKNPTAFYLCASSYGASRAQPQHFGDGTRLSIL.

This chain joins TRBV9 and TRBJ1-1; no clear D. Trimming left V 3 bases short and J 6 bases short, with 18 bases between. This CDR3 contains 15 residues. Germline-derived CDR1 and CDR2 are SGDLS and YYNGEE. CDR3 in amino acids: CASSARVKGAAEAFF. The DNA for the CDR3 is TGTGCCAGCAGCGCGCGGGTTAAGGGAGCGGCTGAAGCTTTCTTT. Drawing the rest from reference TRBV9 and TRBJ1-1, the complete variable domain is DSGVTQTPKHLITATGQRVTLRCSPRSGDLSVYWYQQSLDQGLQFLIQYYNGEERAKGNILERFSAQQFPDLHSELNLSSLELGDSALYFCASSARVKGAAEAFFGQGTRLTVV.

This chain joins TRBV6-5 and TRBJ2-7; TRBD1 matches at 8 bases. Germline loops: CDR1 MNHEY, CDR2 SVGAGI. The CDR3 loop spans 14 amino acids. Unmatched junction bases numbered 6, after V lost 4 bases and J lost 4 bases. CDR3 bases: TGTGCCAGCAGTTTCACCGGGACAGGATACGAGCAGTACGTC. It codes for CASSFTGTGYEQYV.

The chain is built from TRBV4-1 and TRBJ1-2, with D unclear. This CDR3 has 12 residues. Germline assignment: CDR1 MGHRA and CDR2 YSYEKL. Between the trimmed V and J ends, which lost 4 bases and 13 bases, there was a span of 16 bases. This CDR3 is CASSLRGETTTF. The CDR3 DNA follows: TGCGCCAGCAGCCTTCGGGGTGAAACTACCACCTTC.

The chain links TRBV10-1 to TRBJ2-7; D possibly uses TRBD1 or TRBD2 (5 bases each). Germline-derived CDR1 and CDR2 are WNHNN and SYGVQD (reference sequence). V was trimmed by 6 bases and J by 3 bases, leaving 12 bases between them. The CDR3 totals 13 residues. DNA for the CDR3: TGCGCCAGCAGCCGGGACGGAAGCTACGAGCAGTACTTC. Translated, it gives CASSRDGSYEQYF.

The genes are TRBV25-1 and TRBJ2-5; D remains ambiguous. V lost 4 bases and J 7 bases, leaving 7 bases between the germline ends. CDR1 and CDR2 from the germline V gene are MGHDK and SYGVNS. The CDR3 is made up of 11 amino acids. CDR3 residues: CASSAPGTQYF. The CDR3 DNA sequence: TGTGCCAGCAGTGCTCCGGGGACCCAGTACTTC.